This TCR beta chain emerged from a study of regulatory T cells in long-lasting Graves disease. Study-wide findings and caveats: Favored usage of TRBV28, TRBJ1-2 and TRBJ2-5 was recorded in persistent disease.

This clonotype was found a few times. Its cognate antigen is unknown. Described time point: newly diagnosed GD, antithyroid drugs for less than 3 months. The TCR library was made from RNA that had been extracted from PBMCs in TRIzol. In germline, CDR1 is LNHDA, CDR2 SQIVND (reference sequence). The V end was cut by 5 bases, the J end by 7 bases, with 12 bases between. CDR3 length: 13 residues. Building the TCR beta libraries relied on iRepertoire HTBI primers, and CDR3 regions underwent Arm-PCR. TCRdb recomputed calls from the multiplex PCR reads with MiXCR, one row per CDR3 protein. The sample carries fewer than 450,000 distinct CDR3 sequences, approximately 16% recorded once. Another study also made use of these data, one on T cells in Graves' hyperthyroidism and ophthalmopathy. From that study: Graves' hyperthyroidism was deemed stable given no ophthalmopathy progression within 18 months. Lactation, pregnancy, other autoimmune disease or uncontrolled infection led to exclusion of patients.

V gene TRBV19 combines with J gene TRBJ2-1; D not certain. Sequenced here: peripheral blood mononuclear cells (PBMCs), sampled at new diagnosis, from a patient treated with antithyroid drugs. The receptor was isolated from a woman in her thirties or forties with Graves disease. CDR3 residues: CASSLGVRNEQFF. The CDR3 DNA sequence: TGTGCCAGTAGTCTTGGGGTTCGGAATGAGCAGTTCTTC.